This entry features one T cell receptor (beta chain) sequence. The CDR3 covers 14 residues. J gave up 5 bases and V 0 bases, and 1 base lay outside the gene matches. CDR1 and CDR2 (germline): LNHNV, YYDKDF (reference sequence). The sample belongs to a study of cytomegalovirus exposure and HLA in healthy donors. The PCR made use of 60 Vbeta and 13 Jbeta primers. TCRdb's table, derived via immunoSEQ multiplex PCR, lists solely in-frame clones and lacks some. Among fewer than 250,000 clones listed, more than 70% were seen once. The chain recombines TRBV15 with TRBJ1-2, with 9 bases that match TRBD1. The sample consisted of PBMCs. This clonotype originated in a man younger than 40 in good health and CMV-seropositive. CDR3 sequence: CATSREGQGYGYTF. CDR3 DNA sequence: TGTGCCACCAGCAGAGAGGGACAGGGATATGGCTACACCTTC.